These 10 T cell receptor beta chains share one sample of origin, sequenced in a study of human CD8 memory T cell subsets. UMI-labeled 5' RACE was used, and it produced the TCR beta libraries. One entry per CDR3 protein, without DNA, is what TCRdb gives after re-calling the 5' RACE reads. This repertoire includes 5,500 to 8,500 distinct CDR3 sequences. The sample was CD8+ stem-like memory T cells (TSCM and TCM) sorted from PBMCs. The subset: stem-like memory CD8 T cells (TSTEM), CCR7+ PD-1- TIGIT-. The receptors stem from a human donor in good health.

By frequency, this clonotype registers medium-sized. The gene calls are TRBV5-6 and TRBJ2-3; TCRdb reports TRBD2, a call that lacks DNA to check it against. Per germline, CDR1 SGHDT and CDR2 YYEEEE. The CDR3 spans 16 residues. This chain's CDR3 is CASSLELAGSTDTQYF.

V gene TRBV7-9 combines with J gene TRBJ1-2; the TCRdb call, TRBD1, lacks DNA for checking. Germline V gene data show CDR1 as SEHNR and CDR2 as FQNEAQ (reference sequence). The CDR3 totals 16 residues. CDR3 region: CASSKGQGVFNYGYTF.

The V and J genes are TRBV12-3 or TRBV12-4 and TRBJ1-2. This CDR3 contains 12 residues. The chain's CDR3 is CASRDGYYGYTF.

The chain recombines TRBV6-4 with TRBJ2-3; TCRdb lists TRBD1, though no DNA is available to test this call. The CDR3 has 15 amino acids. Germline assignment: CDR1 MRHNA and CDR2 SNTAGT. CDR3 loop: CASSDSPGGTDTQYF.

By frequency, this clonotype registers medium-sized. The chain uses TRBV30 and TRBJ2-4; TCRdb indicates TRBD1, and absent DNA this call remains unverified. The CDR3 is 14 amino acids. Germline CDR1 and CDR2: GTSNPN and SVGIG (reference sequence). The CDR3 loop is CAWSTLRPGNIQYF.

This chain links TRBV13 with TRBJ1-1; TCRdb calls TRBD1, which cannot be checked without DNA. The V gene's germline CDR1 is PRHDT and CDR2 FYEKMQ (reference sequence). CDR3 length: 16 residues. CDR3 sequence reads: CASSSSWTGRDTEAFF.

This chain connects TRBV11-2 to TRBJ2-1. The germline V gene has CDR1 SGHAT and CDR2 FQNNGV. The CDR3 sequence is 14 residues long. The CDR3 spells CASSQLVGFNEQFF. Full variable domain (missing parts from reference TRBV11-2 and TRBJ2-1): EAGVAQSPRYKIIEKRQSVAFWCNPISGHATLYWYQQILGQGPKLLIQFQNNGVVDDSQLPKDRFSAERLKGVDSTLKIQPAKLEDSAVYLCASSQLVGFNEQFFGPGTRLTVL.

V and J are TRBV5-4 and TRBJ2-1; TCRdb proposes TRBD1, but this gene call is untestable without DNA. CDR1 is SGHNT, CDR2 YYREEE, per germline (reference sequence). This CDR3 comprises 15 residues. The CDR3 loop is CASSLGQGASNEQFF.

The V and J genes are TRBV6-2 or TRBV6-3 and TRBJ2-3; TCRdb reports TRBD2, a call that lacks DNA to check it against. The length of the CDR3 is 15 residues. Germline V gene sequence: CDR1 MNHEY, CDR2 SVGEGT. CDR3 loop: CASTWTSRRTDTQYF.

V is TRBV5-4 and J is TRBJ2-4; there is no DNA to check the TCRdb D call of TRBD2. The length of the CDR3 is 15 residues. Germline CDR1 SGHNT, CDR2 YYREEE (reference sequence). Here the CDR3 reads CASSLSGGAKNIQYF.